The 5 T cell receptor beta chains below come from one sample, sequenced in a study of blood T cell repertoires in COVID-19. Produced via immunoSEQ multiplex PCR; TCRdb's table is partial and in-frame only. The sample includes approximately 27,000 clones, around 83% of them seen just once. Sequencing input: peripheral blood. The receptor set was obtained from a human donor in a cohort sampled during active COVID-19.

J is TRBJ2-5 and V is TRBV11-1; D not resolved. Per the germline V gene, CDR1 is SGHAT and CDR2 is FQDESV (reference sequence). The V end lost 3 bases, the J end lost 3 bases, and 11 bases lay between the germline ends. The CDR3 covers 14 residues. The chain's CDR3 is CASSLGSRKETQYF. The DNA for the CDR3 is TGTGCCAGCAGCTTGGGTTCCAGGAAAGAGACCCAGTACTTC. Full variable domain (rest looked up from reference TRBV11-1 and TRBJ2-5): EAEVAQSPRYKITEKSQAVAFWCDPISGHATLYWYRQILGQGPELLVQFQDESVVDDSQLPKDRFSAERLKGVDSTLKIQPAELGDSAMYLCASSLGSRKETQYFGPGTRLLVL.

This clone showed up just once. The J gene is TRBJ2-2, the V gene TRBV11-3, with D hard to call. Germline V lookup: CDR1 SGHNT, CDR2 YENEEA. CDR3 length: 14 residues. Trimming pared 3 bases from V and 1 base from J, leaving 6 bases between. The CDR3 nucleotides read TGTGCCAGCAGCTTTCGACAGAACACCGGGGAGCTGTTTTTT. Amino acid sequence: CASSFRQNTGELFF.

This clone has just one count. The rearrangement uses TRBV5-1 and TRBJ1-2; D is perhaps TRBD1 (5 bases). In germline, CDR1 is SGHRS, CDR2 YFSETQ. There are 12 residues in the CDR3. The V gene lost 3 bases and the J gene lost 3 bases, with 6 bases spanning the gap. CDR3 bases: TGCGCCAGCAGCTCGGGGGACTATGGCTACACCTTC. Protein: CASSSGDYGYTF.

The chain joins TRBV5-4 to TRBJ2-5; the D is unclear. Germline V lookup: CDR1 SGHNT, CDR2 YYREEE (reference sequence). The CDR3 extends over 13 amino acids. Trimming removed 1 base from V and 5 bases from J, with 9 bases in between. The CDR3 region is CASSLRPAETQYF. In nucleotides, the CDR3 is TGTGCCAGCAGCTTGCGCCCTGCGGAGACCCAGTACTTC.

The chain joins TRBV7-2 to TRBJ2-3, with D possibly TRBD1 on 6 matching bases. CDR1 SGHTA and CDR2 FQGNSA come from the germline V gene. V shed 3 bases and J shed 5 bases, with 12 bases lying between them. The CDR3 spans 14 residues. The chain's CDR3 is CASSFSGVKDTQYF. The CDR3 DNA sequence: TGTGCCAGCAGCTTTTCAGGGGTTAAAGATACGCAGTATTTT. Based on the CDR3 plus reference TRBV7-2 and TRBJ2-3, the full variable domain is GAGVSQSPSNKVTEKGKDVELRCDPISGHTALYWYRQSLGQGLEFLIYFQGNSAPDKSGLPSDRFSAERTGGSVSTLTIQRTQQEDSAVYLCASSFSGVKDTQYFGPGTRLTVL.